This TCR beta chain is from a study of shared clonotypes between healthy human individuals. The CDR3 contains 19 residues. With 6 bases clipped from V and 1 base from J, the junction kept 11 bases outside the gene matches. Germline loops: CDR1 MNHEY, CDR2 SMNVEV (reference sequence). In the case of this clone: Its target is unknown.

General study points: Relative to their counterparts shared across all four donors, non-shared clonotypes exhibited diminished generation probabilities. Among four donors, approximately 5.4% of naive CD4 clonotypes were found in common. Few donors restricted represented genetic and exposure-history diversity.

Splitting of CD4+ cells produced CD45RA+ naive and CD45RA-negative memory subsets. TCRdb's copy holds only in-frame clones and misses some; the assay was immunoSEQ multiplex PCR. Of millions of clones detected, over 85% appear once; the ten largest clones hold around 0.14%. The sequence derives from a man between 18 and 35 years old in good health. The chain carries TRBV27 and TRBJ2-1; 14 nucleotides match TRBD2. The sequenced sample consisted of naive CD4+ T cells sorted from blood. This sample's subset: CD45RA+ positively selected. Written as DNA, the CDR3 is TGTGCCAGCAGGAGACTAGCGGGAGGGCCGGAGGGATCCTACAATGAGCAGTTCTTC. Its translation: CASRRLAGGPEGSYNEQFF.